This T cell receptor (beta chain) was obtained from a study of blood T cell repertoires in COVID-19. Study-wide context: Both acute and convalescent COVID-19 samples were obtained from the United States, Italy and Spain. T cells, B-cell-depleted T cells, or PBMCs provided the cDNA or gDNA that served as material.

The CDR3 contains 15 residues. Germline V gene data show CDR1 as MDHEN and CDR2 as SYDVKM. Trimming removed 6 bases at V and 2 bases at J, with 13 bases between. Original methodology: Reference gene primer amplification yielded estimated nucleated cell counts. Clones were read by immunoSEQ multiplex PCR, and TCRdb kept only the in-frame ones, dropping some. The V and J calls and clone size are taken from that table; D and trimming were inferred from the DNA. The data contain hundreds of thousands of clones, about four fifths of them singletons. The TCR sequence derives from a man at least 80 years old with acute or convalescent COVID-19. The chain couples TRBV28 to TRBJ2-2, with D tentatively TRBD1 (6 bases). Sequencing input: peripheral blood. The CDR3 DNA follows: TGTGCCAGCAGAAGACAGGACCCCAACACCGGGGAGCTGTTTTTT. It yields the protein CASRRQDPNTGELFF.